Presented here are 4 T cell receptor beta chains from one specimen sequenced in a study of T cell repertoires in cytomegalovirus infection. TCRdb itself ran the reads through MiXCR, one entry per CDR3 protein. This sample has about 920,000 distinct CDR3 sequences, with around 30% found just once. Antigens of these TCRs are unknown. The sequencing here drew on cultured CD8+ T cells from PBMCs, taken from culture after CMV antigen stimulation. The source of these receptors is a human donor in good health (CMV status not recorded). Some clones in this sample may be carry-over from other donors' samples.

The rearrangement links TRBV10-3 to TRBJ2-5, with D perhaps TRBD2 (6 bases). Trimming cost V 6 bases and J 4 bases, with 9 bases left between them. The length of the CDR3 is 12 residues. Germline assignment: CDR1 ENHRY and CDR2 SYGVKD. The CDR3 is CAIRAGGETQYF. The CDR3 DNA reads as TGTGCCATCAGGGCCGGGGGAGAGACCCAGTACTTC.

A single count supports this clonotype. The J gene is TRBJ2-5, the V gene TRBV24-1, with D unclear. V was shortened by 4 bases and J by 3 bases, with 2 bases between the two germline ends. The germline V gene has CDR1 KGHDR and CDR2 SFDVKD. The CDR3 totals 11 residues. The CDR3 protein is CATSEEETQYF. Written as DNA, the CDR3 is TGTGCCACCAGTGAGGAAGAGACCCAGTACTTC.

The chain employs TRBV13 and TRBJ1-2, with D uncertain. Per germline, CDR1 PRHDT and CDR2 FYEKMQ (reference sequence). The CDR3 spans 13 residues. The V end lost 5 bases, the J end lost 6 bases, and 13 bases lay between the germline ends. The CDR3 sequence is CASSRALHDGYTF. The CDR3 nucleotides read TGTGCCAGCAGCCGGGCCCTTCACGATGGCTACACCTTC.

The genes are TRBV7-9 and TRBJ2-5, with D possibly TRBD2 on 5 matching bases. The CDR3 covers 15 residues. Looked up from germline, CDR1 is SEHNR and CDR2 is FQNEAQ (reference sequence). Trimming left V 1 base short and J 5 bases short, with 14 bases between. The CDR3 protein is CASSLVGYGKETQYF. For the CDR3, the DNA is TGTGCCAGCAGCTTAGTTGGGTACGGGAAGGAGACCCAGTACTTC.